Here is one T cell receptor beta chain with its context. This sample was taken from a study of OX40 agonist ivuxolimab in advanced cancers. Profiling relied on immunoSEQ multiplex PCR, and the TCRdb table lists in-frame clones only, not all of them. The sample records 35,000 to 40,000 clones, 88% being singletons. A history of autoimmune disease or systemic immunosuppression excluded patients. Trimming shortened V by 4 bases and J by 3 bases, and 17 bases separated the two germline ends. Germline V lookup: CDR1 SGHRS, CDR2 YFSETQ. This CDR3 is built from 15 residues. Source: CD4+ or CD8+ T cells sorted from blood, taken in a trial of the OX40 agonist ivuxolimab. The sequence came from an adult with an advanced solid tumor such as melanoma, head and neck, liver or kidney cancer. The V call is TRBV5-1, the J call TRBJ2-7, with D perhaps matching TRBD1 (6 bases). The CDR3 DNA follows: TGCGCCAGCAGCCTGGGGCCCGGACAGAGCTACGAGCAGTACTTC. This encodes CASSLGPGQSYEQYF.